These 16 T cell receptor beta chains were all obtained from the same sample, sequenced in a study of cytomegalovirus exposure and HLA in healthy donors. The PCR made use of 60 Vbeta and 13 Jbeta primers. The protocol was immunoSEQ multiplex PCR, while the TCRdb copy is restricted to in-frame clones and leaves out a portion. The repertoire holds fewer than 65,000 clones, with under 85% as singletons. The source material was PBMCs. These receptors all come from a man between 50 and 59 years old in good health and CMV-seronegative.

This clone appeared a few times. In DNA form, the CDR3 reads TGTGCCAGCAGCCCCCAAGGGGGTCCCCTCTATGGCTACACCTTC. It translates to CASSPQGGPLYGYTF. This chain joins TRBV13 and TRBJ1-2, with D perhaps matching TRBD1 (6 bases). Trimming cost V 5 bases and J 4 bases, with 17 bases left between them. Looked up from germline, CDR1 is PRHDT and CDR2 is FYEKMQ (reference sequence). The CDR3 extends over 15 amino acids.

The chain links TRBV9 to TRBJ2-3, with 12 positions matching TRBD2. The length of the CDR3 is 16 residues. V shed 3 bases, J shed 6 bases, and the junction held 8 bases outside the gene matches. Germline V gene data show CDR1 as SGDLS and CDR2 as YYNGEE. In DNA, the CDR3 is TGTGCCAGCAGCGGCCCGAGGGGGACTAGCGGGGATACGCAGTATTTT. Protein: CASSGPRGTSGDTQYF.

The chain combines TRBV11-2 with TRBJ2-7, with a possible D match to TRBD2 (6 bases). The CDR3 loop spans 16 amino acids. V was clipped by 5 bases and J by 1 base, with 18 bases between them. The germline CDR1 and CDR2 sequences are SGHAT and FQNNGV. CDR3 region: CASSQDSHRGSYEQYF. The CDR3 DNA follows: TGTGCCAGCAGCCAGGACTCCCACCGGGGGTCCTACGAGCAGTACTTC.

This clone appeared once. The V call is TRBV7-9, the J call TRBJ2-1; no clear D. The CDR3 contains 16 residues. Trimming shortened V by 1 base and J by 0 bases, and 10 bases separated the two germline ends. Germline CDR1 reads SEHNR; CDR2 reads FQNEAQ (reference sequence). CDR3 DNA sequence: TGTGCCAGCAGCTTAGTGGGTCCTAGCTCCTACAATGAGCAGTTCTTC. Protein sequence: CASSLVGPSSYNEQFF.

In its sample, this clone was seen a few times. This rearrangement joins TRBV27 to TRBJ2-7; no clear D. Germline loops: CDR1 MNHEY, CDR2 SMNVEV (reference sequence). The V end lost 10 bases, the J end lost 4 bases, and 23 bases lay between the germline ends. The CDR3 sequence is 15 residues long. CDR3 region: CAIFFKQKAAYEQYF. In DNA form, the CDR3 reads TGTGCCATTTTTTTCAAGCAGAAGGCGGCATACGAGCAGTACTTC.

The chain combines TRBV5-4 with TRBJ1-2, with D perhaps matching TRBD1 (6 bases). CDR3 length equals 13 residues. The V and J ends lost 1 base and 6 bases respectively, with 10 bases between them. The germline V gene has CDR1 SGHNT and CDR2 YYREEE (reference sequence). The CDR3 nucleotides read TGTGCCAGCAGCTTGCTGGGGGCGAATGGCTACACCTTC. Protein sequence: CASSLLGANGYTF.

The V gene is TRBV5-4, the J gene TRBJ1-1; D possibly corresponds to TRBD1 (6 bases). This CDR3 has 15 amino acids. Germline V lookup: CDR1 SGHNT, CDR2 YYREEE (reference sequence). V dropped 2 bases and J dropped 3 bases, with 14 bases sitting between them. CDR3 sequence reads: CASSFNLGQYTEAFF. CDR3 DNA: TGTGCCAGCAGCTTCAACCTAGGACAGTACACTGAAGCTTTCTTT.

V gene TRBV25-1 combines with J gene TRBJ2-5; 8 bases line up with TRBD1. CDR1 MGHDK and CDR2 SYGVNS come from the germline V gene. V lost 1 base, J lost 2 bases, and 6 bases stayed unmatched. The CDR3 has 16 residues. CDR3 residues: CASSESWTGPQETQYF. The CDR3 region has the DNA TGTGCCAGCAGTGAATCTTGGACAGGGCCTCAAGAGACCCAGTACTTC.

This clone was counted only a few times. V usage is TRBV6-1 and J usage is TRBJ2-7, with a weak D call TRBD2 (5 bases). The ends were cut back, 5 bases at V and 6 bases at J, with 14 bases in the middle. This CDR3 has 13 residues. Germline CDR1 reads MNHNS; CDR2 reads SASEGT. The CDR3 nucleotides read TGTGCCAGCAGTTATAAGGGCGGGCGCGAGCAGTACTTC. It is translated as CASSYKGGREQYF.

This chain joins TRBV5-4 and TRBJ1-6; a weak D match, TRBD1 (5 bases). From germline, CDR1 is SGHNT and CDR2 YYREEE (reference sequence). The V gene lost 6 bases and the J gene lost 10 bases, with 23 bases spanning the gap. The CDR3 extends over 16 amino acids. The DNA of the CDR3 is TGTGCCAGCAACACGGGAGGGGAGATGGGTAAATCACCCCTCCACTTT. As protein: CASNTGGEMGKSPLHF.

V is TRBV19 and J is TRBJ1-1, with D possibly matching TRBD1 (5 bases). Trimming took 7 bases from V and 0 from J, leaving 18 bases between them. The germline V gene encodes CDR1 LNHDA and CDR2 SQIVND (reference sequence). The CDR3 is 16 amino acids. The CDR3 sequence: CASILGAGGMNTEAFF. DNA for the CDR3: TGTGCCAGTATTTTAGGGGCAGGAGGGATGAACACTGAAGCTTTCTTT.

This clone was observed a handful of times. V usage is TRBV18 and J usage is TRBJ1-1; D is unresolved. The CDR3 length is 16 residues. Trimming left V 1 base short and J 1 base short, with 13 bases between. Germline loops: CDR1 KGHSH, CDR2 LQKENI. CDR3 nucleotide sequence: TGTGCCAGCTCACCACAAGTTTTAACGGGGAACACTGAAGCTTTCTTT. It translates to CASSPQVLTGNTEAFF.

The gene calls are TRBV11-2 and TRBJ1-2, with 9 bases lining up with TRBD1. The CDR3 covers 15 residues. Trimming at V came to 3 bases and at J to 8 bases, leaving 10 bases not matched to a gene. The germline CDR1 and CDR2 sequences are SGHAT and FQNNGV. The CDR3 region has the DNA TGTGCCAGCAGCTTGGGGACAGGGCCTGCAGGGGGCTACACCTTC. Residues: CASSLGTGPAGGYTF.

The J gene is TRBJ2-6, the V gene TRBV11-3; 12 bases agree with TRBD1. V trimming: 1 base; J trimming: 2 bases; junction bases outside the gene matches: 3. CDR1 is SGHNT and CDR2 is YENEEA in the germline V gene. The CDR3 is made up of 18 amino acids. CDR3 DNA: TGTGCCAGCAGCTTAGGAGGGACAGGGGGCGCTGGGGCCAACGTCCTGACTTTC. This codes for CASSLGGTGGAGANVLTF.

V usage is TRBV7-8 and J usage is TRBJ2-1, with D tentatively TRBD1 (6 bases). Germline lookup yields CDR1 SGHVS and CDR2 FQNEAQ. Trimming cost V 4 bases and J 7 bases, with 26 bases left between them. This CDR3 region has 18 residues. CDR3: CASSYTVGQRGARNEQFF. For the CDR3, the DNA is TGTGCCAGCAGCTATACCGTAGGACAGAGAGGAGCTCGGAATGAGCAGTTCTTC. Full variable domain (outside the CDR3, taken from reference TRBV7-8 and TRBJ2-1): GAGVSQSPRYKVAKRGQDVALRCDPISGHVSLFWYQQALGQGPEFLTYFQNEAQLDKSGLPSDRFFAERPEGSVSTLKIQRTQQEDSAVYLCASSYTVGQRGARNEQFFGPGTRLTVL.

CDR3 bases: TGTGCCAGCAGTGACCGCGGGTCCTACACAGATACGCAGTATTTT. It is translated as CASSDRGSYTDTQYF. This chain joins TRBV2 and TRBJ2-3, with D possibly matching TRBD2 (5 bases). V was pared by 3 bases and J by 2 bases, with 12 bases between. Germline V gives CDR1 SNHLY, CDR2 FYNNEI. The CDR3 loop spans 15 amino acids.